The 30 T cell receptor beta chains listed next were all sequenced from one sample in a study of blood T cell repertoires in COVID-19 (dated by TCRdb to the early 2020s). Receptor amplification or capture employed the immunoSEQ multiplex PCR assay. TCRdb retrieved this table from immuneACCESS and kept in-frame rearrangements only. Not all clones are present; in checked studies, unresolved V genes account for under half, and no reason is known for the remainder. The sample includes 200,000 or so clones, with about 85% observed a single time. Clones ranked in the top ten supply about 10% of the sample. Input material: peripheral blood. These receptors all stem from a woman aged 80 or over with COVID-19, enrolled during active disease.

The rearrangement joins TRBV9 to TRBJ1-2; the D gene is possibly TRBD1 (5 bases). With 2 bases removed from V and 13 bases from J, the gap between germline ends came to 12 bases. The germline CDR1 and CDR2 sequences are SGDLS and YYNGEE. The CDR3 is 11 residues long. The CDR3 region is CASSVGKGLTF. Here the CDR3 DNA reads TGTGCCAGCAGCGTTGGGAAGGGACTCACCTTC.

The chain links TRBV6-1 to TRBJ1-5; D is unresolved. This CDR3 is built from 16 residues. The V gene's germline CDR1 is MNHNS and CDR2 SASEGT. Between the trimmed V and J ends, which lost 0 bases and 0 bases, there was a span of 9 bases. In DNA form, the CDR3 reads TGTGCCAGCAGTGAAGCATACTCAAATAGCAATCAGCCCCAGCATTTT. Translated: CASSEAYSNSNQPQHF.

The chain uses TRBV19 and TRBJ2-5; 14 bases match TRBD2. V was pared by 5 bases and J by 4 bases, with 6 bases of the junction left unmatched. The germline CDR1 and CDR2 sequences are LNHDA and SQIVND (reference sequence). The CDR3 length is 16 residues. Written as DNA, the CDR3 is TGTGCCAGTAGTCCGCGGACTAGCGGGGGGACAGAGACCCAGTACTTC. Translating gives CASSPRTSGGTETQYF.

The genes are TRBV7-2 and TRBJ2-6, with 7 bases lining up with TRBD1. CDR3 length: 15 residues. Germline values: CDR1 SGHTA, CDR2 FQGNSA. Germline trimming cut 2 bases from V and 2 bases from J; bases unmatched to any gene: 0. The CDR3 DNA is TGTGCCAGCAGCTTAACAGGGGCTGGGGCCAACGTCCTGACTTTC. This gives the protein CASSLTGAGANVLTF.

The rearrangement uses TRBV3-1 (or the pseudogene TRBV3-2) and TRBJ1-1; D is uncertain. The CDR3 is 13 amino acids. CDR1 and CDR2 from the germline V gene are LGHDT and YNNKEL (reference sequence). Trimming took 0 bases from V and 7 from J, leaving 9 bases between them. CDR3 amino acids: CASSQDRSGEAFF. The CDR3 DNA reads TGTGCCAGCAGCCAAGATAGGAGCGGTGAAGCTTTCTTT.

The V and J genes are TRBV9 and TRBJ1-1; TRBD1 is a possible D gene (6 bases). Germline V lookup: CDR1 SGDLS, CDR2 YYNGEE. The CDR3 length is 15 residues. The germline V and J ends were trimmed by 0 bases and 6 bases, with 15 bases remaining between them. CDR3 bases: TGTGCCAGCAGCGTAGGTGGGCGTGGGGGCGCTGAAGCTTTCTTT. It encodes CASSVGGRGGAEAFF. The full variable domain, its missing parts supplied by reference TRBV9 and TRBJ1-1, is DSGVTQTPKHLITATGQRVTLRCSPRSGDLSVYWYQQSLDQGLQFLIQYYNGEERAKGNILERFSAQQFPDLHSELNLSSLELGDSALYFCASSVGGRGGAEAFFGQGTRLTVV.

The chain recombines TRBV28 with TRBJ1-2; TRBD1 matches 9 bases. The germline V gene has CDR1 MDHEN and CDR2 SYDVKM. V shed 5 bases and J 9 bases; nucleotides not matched to a gene: 10. The CDR3 loop spans 14 amino acids. The CDR3 region is CASSPPLTGGSYTF. In DNA form, the CDR3 reads TGTGCCAGCAGTCCCCCTTTGACAGGGGGAAGCTACACCTTC.

V and J are TRBV9 and TRBJ2-1, with 8 bases that match TRBD2. This CDR3 contains 16 residues. V shed 2 bases and J 3 bases; nucleotides not matched to a gene: 7. Per the germline V gene, CDR1 is SGDLS and CDR2 is YYNGEE. The CDR3 DNA reads as TGTGCCAGCAGCGTCGATCCGCGGGGGGTCTACAATGAGCAGTTCTTC. This codes for CASSVDPRGVYNEQFF.

This clone was recorded once. The rearrangement links TRBV2 to TRBJ2-5, with D hard to call. The germline V gene has CDR1 SNHLY and CDR2 FYNNEI. The V and J ends lost 2 bases and 5 bases respectively, with 6 bases between them. The CDR3 is made up of 12 amino acids. CDR3 loop: CASSEMRETQYF. As DNA, the CDR3 is TGTGCCAGCAGTGAAATGAGGGAGACCCAGTACTTC.

The V and J genes are TRBV3-1 (or the pseudogene TRBV3-2) and TRBJ1-2; 7 nucleotides line up with TRBD1. V shed 1 base and J 8 bases; nucleotides not matched to a gene: 7. Germline-derived CDR1 and CDR2 are LGHDT and YNNKEL (reference sequence). The CDR3 runs 14 residues. The CDR3 DNA is TGTGCCAGCAGCCAAGGAGGGGGCAGATGGGGCTACACCTTC. Its translation is CASSQGGGRWGYTF.

The chain has TRBV30 and TRBJ1-2; D is perhaps TRBD1 (5 bases). The CDR3 runs to 10 residues. The V gene lost 7 bases and the J gene lost 7 bases, with 10 bases spanning the gap. Looked up from germline, CDR1 is GTSNPN and CDR2 is SVGIG (reference sequence). The chain's CDR3 is CASQGGGYTF. CDR3 nucleotides: TGTGCCTCTCAGGGAGGTGGCTACACCTTC.

This clone was seen a few times. V and J are TRBV2 and TRBJ2-2, with D tentatively TRBD1 (5 bases). The CDR3 has 12 residues. The V gene's germline CDR1 is SNHLY and CDR2 FYNNEI. Trimming removed 7 bases at V and 4 bases at J, with 7 bases between. The CDR3 bases are TGTGCCAGCAATGGGGCCACCGGGGAGCTGTTTTTT. Translated, it gives CASNGATGELFF.

A single count supports this clone. The chain couples TRBV19 to TRBJ1-3, with D possibly TRBD1 on 5 matching bases. Germline lookup yields CDR1 LNHDA and CDR2 SQIVND (reference sequence). CDR3 length: 16 amino acids. V gave up 4 bases and J gave up 4 bases, with 17 bases separating them. The CDR3 coding sequence is TGTGCCAGTAGTAGAGCAGGGCCCAGCTCGGGAAACACCATATATTTT. Residues: CASSRAGPSSGNTIYF. The whole variable domain, filled in from reference TRBV19 and TRBJ1-3, reads DGGITQSPKYLFRKEGQNVTLSCEQNLNHDAMYWYRQDPGQGLRLIYYSQIVNDFQKGDIAEGYSVSREKKESFPLTVTSAQKNPTAFYLCASSRAGPSSGNTIYFGEGSWLTVV.

The chain joins TRBV28 to TRBJ2-7, with a tentative D call TRBD1 (6 bases). Germline CDR1 and CDR2: MDHEN and SYDVKM. The CDR3 has 13 residues. V lost 7 bases and J 2 bases, leaving 12 bases between the germline ends. CDR3 in amino acids: CASKLGGPYEQYF. CDR3 DNA sequence: TGTGCCAGCAAGTTAGGGGGACCCTACGAGCAGTACTTC.

V is TRBV19 and J is TRBJ2-2, with 10 bases identical to TRBD2. In germline, CDR1 is LNHDA, CDR2 SQIVND (reference sequence). J was trimmed by 5 bases and V by 7 bases; bases with no gene match: 4. This CDR3 region has 14 residues. The CDR3 region has the DNA TGTGCCAGTAAAAGCGGGGGGGCTACCGGGGAGCTGTTTTTT. Residues: CASKSGGATGELFF.

The rearrangement links TRBV18 to TRBJ1-1, with 7 bases lining up with TRBD1. Germline values: CDR1 KGHSH, CDR2 LQKENI. The CDR3 covers 15 residues. With 4 bases clipped from V and 1 base from J, the junction kept 6 bases outside the gene matches. DNA of the CDR3: TGTGCCAGCTCACAGAACAGGGGCGGGAACACTGAAGCTTTCTTT. It encodes CASSQNRGGNTEAFF.

Here the CDR3 reads CASSFSGTGDNEQFF. The CDR3 nucleotides are TGTGCCAGCAGCTTTTCCGGGACAGGCGACAATGAGCAGTTCTTC. V usage is TRBV7-2 and J usage is TRBJ2-1; 8 nucleotides align to TRBD1. The V segment lost 3 bases and the J segment 5 bases; nucleotides outside the gene matches: 6. In germline, CDR1 is SGHTA, CDR2 FQGNSA. This CDR3 region has 15 residues.

The V and J genes are TRBV25-1 and TRBJ2-1, with D unresolved. Germline lookup yields CDR1 MGHDK and CDR2 SYGVNS. V lost 4 bases and J lost 6, with 4 bases in between. The CDR3 loop spans 11 amino acids. DNA for the CDR3: TGTGCCAGCAGTGCCTTCAATGAGCAGTTCTTC. It codes for CASSAFNEQFF.

This chain connects TRBV27 to TRBJ2-7; 9 bases are a match to TRBD2. Unmatched junction bases numbered 11, after V lost 4 bases and J lost 7 bases. This CDR3 comprises 15 residues. Germline loops: CDR1 MNHEY, CDR2 SMNVEV (reference sequence). The CDR3 nucleotides are TGTGCCAGCAGTTCCTCCGGGACTAGCTCGGGGGAGCAGTACGTC. The encoded protein is CASSSSGTSSGEQYV.

V usage is TRBV7-3 and J usage is TRBJ2-1; tentatively, D is TRBD2 (6 bases). The CDR3 contains 13 residues. Trimming removed 5 bases at V and 7 bases at J, with 12 bases between. The germline V gene encodes CDR1 SGHTA and CDR2 FQGTGA. The CDR3 here is CASSPTGRNEQFF. CDR3 nucleotides: TGTGCCAGCAGCCCCACGGGGAGGAATGAGCAGTTCTTC.

V usage is TRBV9 and J usage is TRBJ2-3; 11 positions agree with TRBD2. CDR1 and CDR2 (germline): SGDLS, YYNGEE. V shed 0 bases, J shed 2 bases, and the junction held 8 bases outside the gene matches. CDR3 length equals 18 residues. CDR3 protein: CASSVGETSGGYTDTQYF. The CDR3, as DNA: TGTGCCAGCAGCGTAGGAGAAACTAGCGGGGGATACACAGATACGCAGTATTTT.

The V and J genes are TRBV4-2 and TRBJ2-2; 9 nucleotides align to TRBD2. This CDR3 contains 17 residues. The ends lost 0 bases at V and 9 bases at J; junction bases unmatched: 11. Germline loops: CDR1 LGHNA, CDR2 YNFKEQ. The CDR3 is CASSQDITAGGLRELFF. In DNA form, the CDR3 reads TGTGCCAGCAGCCAAGATATCACGGCGGGGGGGCTCAGGGAGCTGTTTTTT.

The V call is TRBV10-3, the J call TRBJ2-3; 8 nucleotides align to TRBD2. The trim removed 4 bases at V and 3 bases at J, leaving 3 bases unmatched. Germline V gene lookup returns CDR1 ENHRY and CDR2 SYGVKD. CDR3 size: 14 residues. CDR3 sequence reads: CAISAGTRTDTQYF. Written as DNA, the CDR3 is TGTGCCATCAGTGCGGGGACTAGGACAGATACGCAGTATTTT.

This chain uses TRBV11-3 with TRBJ2-5; TRBD2 might be the D (5 bases). CDR1 and CDR2 (germline): SGHNT, YENEEA. The length of the CDR3 is 12 residues. The germline V and J ends were trimmed by 3 bases and 5 bases, with 7 bases remaining between them. The CDR3: CASSFEGETQYF. The CDR3, as DNA: TGTGCCAGCAGCTTTGAGGGTGAGACCCAGTACTTC.

The J gene is TRBJ2-2, the V gene TRBV11-2; D possibly corresponds to TRBD1 (5 bases). Germline CDR1 SGHAT, CDR2 FQNNGV. The CDR3 extends over 16 amino acids. Trimming removed 5 bases from V and 0 bases from J, with 13 bases in between. This CDR3 is CASSQGGFSNTGELFF. The CDR3 DNA follows: TGTGCCAGCAGCCAGGGTGGATTTTCGAACACCGGGGAGCTGTTTTTT.

The chain links TRBV4-3 to TRBJ2-7; weak D call: TRBD1 (8 bases). Germline CDR1 is LGHNA and CDR2 is YSLEER. Trimming cost V 0 bases and J 6 bases, with 18 bases left between them. The CDR3 covers 16 residues. The CDR3 sequence: CASSQDHRGGVGEQYF. CDR3 DNA sequence: TGCGCCAGCAGCCAAGATCACAGGGGGGGCGTAGGCGAGCAGTACTTC.

The chain joins TRBV19 to TRBJ1-4, with 9 bases aligning to TRBD1. Germline CDR1 is LNHDA and CDR2 is SQIVND (reference sequence). This CDR3 is 17 amino acids long. V gave up 2 bases and J gave up 7 bases; unmatched junction bases: 11. The CDR3, as DNA: TGTGCCAGTAGTATACCCCGACAGGGGGTAGGCTCTGAAAAACTGTTTTTT. It specifies CASSIPRQGVGSEKLFF.

The V and J genes are TRBV6-5 and TRBJ1-6; tentative D call: TRBD1 (6 bases). The length of the CDR3 is 15 residues. V was shortened by 6 bases and J by 7 bases, with 16 bases between the two germline ends. Per the germline V gene, CDR1 is MNHEY and CDR2 is SVGAGI. CDR3 nucleotide sequence: TGTGCCAGCAGATCCTCCGGACAGCTAAATTCACCCCTCCACTTT. Protein: CASRSSGQLNSPLHF.

This clone was seen only a few times. The chain has TRBV2 and TRBJ2-1; perhaps TRBD2 as D (5 bases). Trimming removed 4 bases at V and 9 bases at J, with 13 bases between. This CDR3 region has 13 residues. The germline CDR1 and CDR2 sequences are SNHLY and FYNNEI. CDR3 bases: TGTGCCAGCAGTGGTTCCTCTGCGGGTGAGCAGTTCTTC. It specifies CASSGSSAGEQFF.

The chain joins TRBV5-1 to TRBJ2-7; the match to TRBD1 covers 9 bases. The J segment lost 5 bases and the V segment lost 2 bases, leaving 11 bases of the junction unmatched. The germline V gene encodes CDR1 SGHRS and CDR2 YFSETQ. The CDR3 is 16 amino acids. The CDR3 DNA reads TGCGCCAGCAGCTTAAGACAAGGACAGGGGTCCGACGAGCAGTACTTC. This encodes CASSLRQGQGSDEQYF.